This T cell receptor (beta chain) was documented in a study of cytomegalovirus exposure and HLA in healthy donors. The V gene lost 6 bases and the J gene lost 2 bases, with 12 bases spanning the gap. The CDR3 consists of 14 residues. Looked up from germline, CDR1 is MNHEY and CDR2 is SVGAGI. Amplification used 60 Vbeta primers and 13 Jbeta primers. Libraries were prepared by immunoSEQ multiplex PCR; TCRdb keeps only in-frame clonotypes and omits some of them. This table holds under 150,000 clones, about 70% found once. This chain uses TRBV6-5 with TRBJ2-3; D remains ambiguous. The sample was PBMCs. This TCR was recovered from a woman aged 40 to 50 in good health and CMV-seronegative. The CDR3 here is CASSRDTITDTQYF. CDR3 sequence (DNA): TGTGCCAGCAGCCGAGACACGATCACAGATACGCAGTATTTT.